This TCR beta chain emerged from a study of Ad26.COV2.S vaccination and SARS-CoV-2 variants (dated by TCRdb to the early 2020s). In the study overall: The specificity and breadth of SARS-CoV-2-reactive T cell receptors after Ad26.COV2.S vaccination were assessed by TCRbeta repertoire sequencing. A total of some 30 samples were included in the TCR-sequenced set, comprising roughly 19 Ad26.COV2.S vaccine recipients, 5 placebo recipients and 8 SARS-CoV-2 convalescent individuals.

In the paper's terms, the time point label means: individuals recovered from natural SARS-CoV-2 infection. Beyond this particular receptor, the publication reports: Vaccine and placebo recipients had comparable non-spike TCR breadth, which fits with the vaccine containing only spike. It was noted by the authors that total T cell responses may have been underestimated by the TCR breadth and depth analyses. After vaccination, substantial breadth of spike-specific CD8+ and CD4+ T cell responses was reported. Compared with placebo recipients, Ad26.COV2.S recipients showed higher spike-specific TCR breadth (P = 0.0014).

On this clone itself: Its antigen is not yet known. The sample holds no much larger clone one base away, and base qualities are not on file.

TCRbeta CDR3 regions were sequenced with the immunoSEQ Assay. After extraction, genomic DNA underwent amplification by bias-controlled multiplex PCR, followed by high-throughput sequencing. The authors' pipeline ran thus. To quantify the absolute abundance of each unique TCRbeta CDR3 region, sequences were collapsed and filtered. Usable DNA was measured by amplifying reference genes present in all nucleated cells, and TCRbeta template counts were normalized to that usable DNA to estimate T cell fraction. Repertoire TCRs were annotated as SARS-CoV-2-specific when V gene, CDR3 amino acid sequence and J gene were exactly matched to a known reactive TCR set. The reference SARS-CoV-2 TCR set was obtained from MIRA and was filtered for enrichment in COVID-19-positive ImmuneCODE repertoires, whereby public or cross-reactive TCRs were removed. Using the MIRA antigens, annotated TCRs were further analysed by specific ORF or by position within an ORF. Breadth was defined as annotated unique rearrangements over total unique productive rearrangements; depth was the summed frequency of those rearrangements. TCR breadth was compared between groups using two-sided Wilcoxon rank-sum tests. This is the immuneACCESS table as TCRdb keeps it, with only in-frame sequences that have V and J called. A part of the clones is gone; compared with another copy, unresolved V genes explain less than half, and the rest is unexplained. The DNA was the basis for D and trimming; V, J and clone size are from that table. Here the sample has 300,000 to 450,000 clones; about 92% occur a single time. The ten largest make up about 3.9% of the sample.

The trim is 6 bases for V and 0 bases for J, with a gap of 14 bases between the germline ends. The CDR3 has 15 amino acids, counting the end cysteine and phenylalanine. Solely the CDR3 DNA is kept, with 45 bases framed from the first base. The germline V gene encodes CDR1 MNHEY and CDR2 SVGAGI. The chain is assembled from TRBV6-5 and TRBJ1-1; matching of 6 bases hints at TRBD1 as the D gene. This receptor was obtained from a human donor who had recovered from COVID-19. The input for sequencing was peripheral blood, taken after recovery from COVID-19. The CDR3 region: CASRIGGKLNTEAFF. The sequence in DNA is TGTGCCAGCAGGATTGGGGGCAAATTGAACACTGAAGCTTTCTTT.